In its sample, the clone carrying this T cell receptor (beta chain) was seen once. The entry originates in a study of cytomegalovirus exposure and HLA in healthy donors. Amplification used 60 Vbeta primers and 13 Jbeta primers. Assay: immunoSEQ multiplex PCR; the TCRdb copy retains only in-frame clones and omits some. The sample yields 120,000 or so clones, about 80% seen once. V was pared by 6 bases and J by 7 bases, with 6 bases of the junction left unmatched. The CDR3 extends over 14 amino acids. Germline CDR1 is SNHLY and CDR2 is FYNNEI. The V and J genes are TRBV2 and TRBJ1-6, with 7 bases that match TRBD1. The specimen sequenced was PBMCs. The sequence was collected from a middle-aged woman in good health and CMV-seropositive. The CDR3 is CASRPGQPNSPLHF. DNA for the CDR3: TGTGCCAGCAGACCGGGACAGCCAAATTCACCCCTCCACTTT. Looking up the rest from reference TRBV2 and TRBJ1-6 gives the full variable domain: EPEVTQTPSHQVTQMGQEVILRCVPISNHLYFYWYRQILGQKVEFLVSFYNNEISEKSEIFDDQFSVERPDGSNFTLKIRSTKLEDSAMYFCASRPGQPNSPLHFGNGTRLTVT.